Detailed here is one T cell receptor (beta chain). Its cognate antigen is unknown. This sample was taken from a study of vaccination effects on CD4 cells after COVID-19. Trimming removed 3 bases from V and 1 base from J; junction bases left unmatched: 2. Germline V gives CDR1 SGDLS, CDR2 YYNGEE. CDR3 length: 15 residues. When less than 13 days of culture had elapsed, CD4+ T cells were isolated. This table comes from immunoSEQ multiplex PCR, and its TCRdb copy is limited to in-frame clones, with some not included. The data hold 50,000 to 75,000 clones, with about 72% observed a single time. This specimen consisted of CD4+ T cells from PBMCs cultured without peptide, obtained before COVID-19 vaccination. The TCR originated in a human donor who had a prior SARS-CoV-2 infection. This chain joins TRBV9 and TRBJ2-1; the match to TRBD2 covers 9 bases. The CDR3: CASSALAGSYNEQFF. In DNA, the CDR3 is TGTGCCAGCAGCGCCCTAGCGGGATCCTACAATGAGCAGTTCTTC. The full variable domain, completed using reference TRBV9 and TRBJ2-1, is DSGVTQTPKHLITATGQRVTLRCSPRSGDLSVYWYQQSLDQGLQFLIQYYNGEERAKGNILERFSAQQFPDLHSELNLSSLELGDSALYFCASSALAGSYNEQFFGPGTRLTVL.